The sample holds a few counts of the clone carrying this T cell receptor beta chain. The data originate from a study of blood T cell repertoires in COVID-19. Study context: Collection of acute and convalescent COVID-19 samples took place in the United States, Italy and Spain.

Original data processing: Amplifying reference gene primers gave estimates of nucleated cell counts. Some clones are missing from TCRdb's copy, which holds only in-frame ones; the method was immunoSEQ multiplex PCR. Clone size and the V and J calls come from that table; the DNA yielded D and trimming. The sample lists hundreds of thousands of clones, more than 85% occurring once. V was shortened by 5 bases and J by 7 bases, with 20 bases between the two germline ends. Germline CDR1 and CDR2: SEHNR and FQNEAQ (reference sequence). The CDR3 spans 15 residues. The J gene is TRBJ1-2, the V gene TRBV7-9; D might be TRBD1 (6 bases). The sequenced sample was peripheral blood. The sequence was obtained from a man aged 55 to 70 with acute or convalescent COVID-19. Here the CDR3 reads CASSDNSQGQGGYTF. The CDR3 region has the DNA TGTGCCAGCAGCGATAACTCCCAGGGACAAGGTGGCTACACCTTC.